Listed below are T cell receptor beta chains from one sample, sequenced in a study of early stage breast cancer tumors. TCRdb's table, derived via immunoSEQ multiplex PCR, lists solely in-frame clones and lacks some. This sample carries 7,000 to 9,500 clones, approximately 80% of them seen once, and the ten largest clones take roughly 8.5%. Source material: normal breast tissue next to the tumor. These receptors all stem from a person aged 55-75 years with breast cancer. Both conserved end residues are part of each CDR3. D genes are given only for firm matches. A clone size is listed for some rows: how often the clone was seen (once, few, many), or a class if it is expanded.

d_gene	abundance	v_gene	j_gene	CDR3nt	CDR3aa
-	-	TRBV7-3	TRBJ2-1	TGTGCCAGCAGCTTAACGCCTCGGGGGAATGAGCAGTTCTTC	CASSLTPRGNEQFF
TRBD1	-	TRBV25-1	TRBJ1-1	TGTGCCAGCACGGGACAGCTTTGGGCTTTCTTT	CASTGQLWAFF
TRBD1	once	TRBV7-3	TRBJ1-1	TGTGCCAGCAGCTTCCGGGACAGAGTCACTGAAGCTTTCTTT	CASSFRDRVTEAFF
-	-	TRBV27	TRBJ1-2	TGTGCCAGCAGTTTATCCACAACCCTCTATGGCTACACCTTC	CASSLSTTLYGYTF
TRBD2	-	TRBV4-2	TRBJ2-7	TGTGCCAGCAGCCAAGCCTCTTCAAGCGGGGGGGCGTACGAGCAGTACTTC	CASSQASSSGGAYEQYF
TRBD2	few	TRBV27	TRBJ2-7	TGTGCCAGCAGTTTAACCGGGGGGGCCTACGAGCAGTACTTC	CASSLTGGAYEQYF
-	-	TRBV4-2	TRBJ2-7	TGTGCCAGCAGCCCCAATCAGGGCGGGGTTCCTTACTACGAGCAGTACTTC	CASSPNQGGVPYYEQYF
-	-	TRBV9	TRBJ2-4	TGTGCCAGCAGCGTTGGGGACCTACGTGGACCCGACATTCAGTACTTC	CASSVGDLRGPDIQYF
-	once	TRBV29-1	TRBJ1-2	TGCAGCGTTGTAGGTCCGGGGCGGTCTGGCTACACCTTC	CSVVGPGRSGYTF
TRBD1	-	TRBV18	TRBJ1-1	TGTGCCAGCTCGCTACAGGGGTACGGCACTGAAGCTTTCTTT	CASSLQGYGTEAFF
TRBD2	-	TRBV12-5	TRBJ2-7	TGTGCTAGTGGTACGGGGGGACTAGCGGTTAGTGAGATGTACGAGCAGTACTTC	CASGTGGLAVSEMYEQYF
-	medium-sized	TRBV5-1	TRBJ2-7	TGCGCCAGCAGCTTGGCCGGGGGGCTGGAGGAGCAGTACTTC	CASSLAGGLEEQYF
TRBD2	once	TRBV4-2	TRBJ2-3	TGTGCCAGCAGCCAAGGACTAGCGGGGGGGCCTAGCACAGATACGCAGTATTTT	CASSQGLAGGPSTDTQYF
-	-	TRBV10-3	TRBJ2-5	TGTGCCATCAGTGAGTCGACGCTACAAGAGACCCAGTACTTC	CAISESTLQETQYF
-	-	TRBV11-2	TRBJ2-7	TGTGCCAGCAGCTCCGACTACGAGCAGTACTTC	CASSSDYEQYF
-	-	TRBV5-1	TRBJ2-7	TGCGCCAGCAGCTTCGCAGGGGCCGAGCAGTACTTC	CASSFAGAEQYF
-	-	TRBV28	TRBJ1-1	TGTGCCAGCAGTATAACACAGGCCACTGAAGCTTTCTTT	CASSITQATEAFF
TRBD1	-	TRBV7-3	TRBJ2-1	TGTGCCAGCAGCATCGACAGGGGGCGATACAATGAGCAGTTCTTC	CASSIDRGRYNEQFF
-	-	TRBV11-3	TRBJ2-3	TGTGCCAGCAGCTGGGGTAGGGGCACAGATACGCAGTATTTT	CASSWGRGTDTQYF
TRBD1	-	TRBV6-4	TRBJ2-3	TGTGCCAGCAGTGGGACAGGGGGCACAGATACGCAGTATTTT	CASSGTGGTDTQYF
TRBD1	few	TRBV4-1	TRBJ1-3	TGCGCCAGCAGCCAAGATAGGGGGCAGGGAAACACCATATATTTT	CASSQDRGQGNTIYF
-	-	TRBV19	TRBJ1-3	TGTGCCAGTAGTCCCAACTCTGGAAACACCATATATTTT	CASSPNSGNTIYF
TRBD1	-	TRBV9	TRBJ2-7	TGTGCCAGCAGCGTACGGGACAGCCCCTACGAGCAGTACTTC	CASSVRDSPYEQYF
-	-	TRBV4-2	TRBJ1-5	TGTGCCAGCAGCCAAGACGGTCAGAATAGCAATCAGCCCCAGCATTTT	CASSQDGQNSNQPQHF
TRBD1	few	TRBV7-6	TRBJ2-2	TGTGCCAGCAGCGCTCAGGGGGCCTGGGACGGGGAGCTGTTTTTT	CASSAQGAWDGELFF
TRBD1	-	TRBV29-1	TRBJ2-7	TGCAGCGTTGGGGACAGTGGTTTAGGGGGTTCCTACGAGCAGTACTTC	CSVGDSGLGGSYEQYF
-	-	TRBV7-8	TRBJ1-2	TGTGCCAGCAGCTTATCCCACAGGGTCCTAGGGGGCTACACCTTC	CASSLSHRVLGGYTF
-	-	TRBV5-4	TRBJ2-5	TGTGCCAGCACCTGGGGGCGCGACCAGACCCAGTACTTC	CASTWGRDQTQYF
-	few	TRBV19	TRBJ2-2	TGTGCCAGTACCGGGACTCTGAACACCGGGGAGCTGTTTTTT	CASTGTLNTGELFF
-	few	TRBV18	TRBJ1-5	TGTGCCAGCTCAAGCCAGAAGTATCAGCCCCAGCATTTT	CASSSQKYQPQHF
-	-	TRBV4-1	TRBJ1-2	TGCGCCAGCAGCACGAGGGGTGGGAACTATGGCTACACCTTC	CASSTRGGNYGYTF
TRBD1	-	TRBV10-3	TRBJ1-1	TGTGCCATCAGCCGGACAGGGGACACTGAAGCTTTCTTT	CAISRTGDTEAFF
-	-	TRBV5-6	TRBJ1-3	TGTGCCAGCAGCCGCAGGGGTAGCACCATATATTTT	CASSRRGSTIYF
-	-	TRBV5-1	TRBJ1-6	TGCGCCAGCAGCTTAGGGGACACAGTTTCACCCCTCCACTTT	CASSLGDTVSPLHF
TRBD2	-	TRBV15	TRBJ2-2	TGTGCCACCAGCAGAGAGGGAGCACTAGCGGGAGTGCACGGGGAGCTGTTTTTT	CATSREGALAGVHGELFF
-	-	TRBV18	TRBJ2-5	TGTGCCAGCTCATTGAAAACAGGGGAGACCCAGTACTTC	CASSLKTGETQYF
TRBD2	-	TRBV18	TRBJ2-7	TGTGCCAGCTCACCCCTAGCGGGGGTGGCCGCCTACGAGCAGTACTTC	CASSPLAGVAAYEQYF
TRBD1	-	TRBV19	TRBJ1-2	TGTGCCAGTAGTAGGACAGGAAATTATGGCTACACCTTC	CASSRTGNYGYTF
-	few	TRBV9	TRBJ1-1	TGTGCCAGCAGCGTAGCGGCAGGGGAAGGCACTGAAGCTTTCTTT	CASSVAAGEGTEAFF
-	few	TRBV30	TRBJ2-1	TGTGCCTCGTCACAGGGCGTTTTAGTGGGCAATGAGCAGTTCTTC	CASSQGVLVGNEQFF
TRBD2	-	TRBV5-1	TRBJ2-3	TGCGCCAGCAGCTTGGTGGCCTCTAGCGGGGGTCCCCATACGCAGTATTTT	CASSLVASSGGPHTQYF
TRBD1	-	TRBV4-1	TRBJ1-4	TGCGCCAGCAGTATGACAGGGGTTCTTTCAACTAATGAAAAACTGTTTTTT	CASSMTGVLSTNEKLFF
-	-	TRBV27	TRBJ2-1	TGTGCCAGCAGTTTAGGGGGGAGCAATGAGCAGTTCTTC	CASSLGGSNEQFF